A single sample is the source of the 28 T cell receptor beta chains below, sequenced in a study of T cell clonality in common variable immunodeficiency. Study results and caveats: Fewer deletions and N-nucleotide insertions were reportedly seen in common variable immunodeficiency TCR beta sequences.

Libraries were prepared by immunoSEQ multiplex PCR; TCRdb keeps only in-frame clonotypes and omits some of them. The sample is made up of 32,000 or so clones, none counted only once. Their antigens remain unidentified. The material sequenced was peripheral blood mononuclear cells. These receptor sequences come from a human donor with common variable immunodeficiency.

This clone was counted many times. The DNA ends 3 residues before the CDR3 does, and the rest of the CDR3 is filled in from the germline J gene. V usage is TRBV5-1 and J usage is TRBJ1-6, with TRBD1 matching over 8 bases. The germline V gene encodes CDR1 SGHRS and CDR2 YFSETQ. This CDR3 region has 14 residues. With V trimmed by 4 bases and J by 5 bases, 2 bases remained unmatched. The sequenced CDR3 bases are TGCGCCAGCAGCGGGGGACAGGATAATTCACCC. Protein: CASSGGQDNSP. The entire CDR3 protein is CASSGGQDNSPLHF.

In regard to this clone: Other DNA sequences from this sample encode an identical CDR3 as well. CDR3: CASSGLAGGYNEQFF. CDR3 DNA, as far as it was read: TGTGCCAGCAGTGGACTAGCGGGGGGGTACAATGAG. The V call is TRBV6-1, the J call TRBJ2-1, with 14 bases matching TRBD2. The read gets to within 3 residues of the CDR3 end, and the germline J gene fills in the rest. Germline V gene data show CDR1 as MNHNS and CDR2 as SASEGT. The CDR3 loop spans 15 amino acids. Unmatched junction bases numbered 0, after V lost 4 bases and J lost 4 bases.

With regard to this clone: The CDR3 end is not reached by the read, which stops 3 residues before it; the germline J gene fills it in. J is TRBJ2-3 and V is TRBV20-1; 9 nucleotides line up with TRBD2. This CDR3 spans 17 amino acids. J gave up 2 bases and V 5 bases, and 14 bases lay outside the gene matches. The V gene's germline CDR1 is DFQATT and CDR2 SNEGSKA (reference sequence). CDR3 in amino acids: CSAHDPRRGGNTDTQYF. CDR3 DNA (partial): TGCAGTGCTCACGACCCCCGGCGGGGGGGCAACACAGATACG.

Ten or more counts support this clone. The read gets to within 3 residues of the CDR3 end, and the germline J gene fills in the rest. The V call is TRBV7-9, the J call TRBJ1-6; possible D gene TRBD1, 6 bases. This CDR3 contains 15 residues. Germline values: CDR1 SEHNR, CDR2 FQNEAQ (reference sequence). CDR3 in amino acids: CASSTRQAGVDTLHF. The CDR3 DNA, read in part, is TGTGCCAGCAGCACCCGACAGGCTGGCGTTGACACC.

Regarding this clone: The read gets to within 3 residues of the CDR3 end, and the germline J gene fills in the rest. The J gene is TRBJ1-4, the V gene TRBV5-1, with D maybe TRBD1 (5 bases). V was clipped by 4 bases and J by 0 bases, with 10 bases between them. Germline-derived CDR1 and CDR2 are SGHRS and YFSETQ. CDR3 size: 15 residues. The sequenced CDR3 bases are TGCGCCAGCAGCCAAGGGGATTCAACTAATGAAAAA. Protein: CASSQGDSTNEK. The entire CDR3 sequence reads CASSQGDSTNEKLFF.

The DNA read from the CDR3 is TGTGCCACCCTCGGGGGGCCCATGGACGAG. It specifies CATLGGPMDE. The CDR3 in its entirety is CATLGGPMDEQYF. This rearrangement joins TRBV19 to TRBJ2-7, with D possibly matching TRBD2 (7 bases). The read comes to an end 3 residues before the CDR3 does, leaving the germline J gene to fill in the end. CDR3 length equals 13 residues. Germline V gene lookup returns CDR1 LNHDA and CDR2 SQIVND (reference sequence). The V gene lost 10 bases and the J gene lost 5 bases, with 18 bases spanning the gap.

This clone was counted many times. The DNA read from the CDR3 is TGCGCCAGCAGCTTGTTGGGGGCAGCGGAGGGC. Protein: CASSLLGAAEG. In full, the CDR3 reads CASSLLGAAEGYTF. The gene calls are TRBV5-1 and TRBJ1-2, with TRBD1 as a possible D gene (6 bases). The read ends 3 residues shy of where the CDR3 ends; the end is completed using the germline J gene. Per the germline V gene, CDR1 is SGHRS and CDR2 is YFSETQ. The CDR3 loop spans 14 amino acids. The complete variable domain, with remaining parts taken from reference TRBV5-1 and TRBJ1-2, reads KAGVTQTPRYLIKTRGQQVTLSCSPISGHRSVSWYQQTPGQGLQFLFEYFSETQRNKGNFPGRFSGRQFSNSRSEMNVSTLELGDSALYLCASSLLGAAEGYTFGSGTRLTVV.

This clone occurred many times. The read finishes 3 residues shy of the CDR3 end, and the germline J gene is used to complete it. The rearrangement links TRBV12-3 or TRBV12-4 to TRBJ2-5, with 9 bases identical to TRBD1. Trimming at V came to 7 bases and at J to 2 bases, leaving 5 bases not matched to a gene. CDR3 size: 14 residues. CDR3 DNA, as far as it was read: TGTGCCAGCACCTGGGACAGGGTACAAGAGACC. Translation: CASTWDRVQET. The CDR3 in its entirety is CASTWDRVQETQYF.

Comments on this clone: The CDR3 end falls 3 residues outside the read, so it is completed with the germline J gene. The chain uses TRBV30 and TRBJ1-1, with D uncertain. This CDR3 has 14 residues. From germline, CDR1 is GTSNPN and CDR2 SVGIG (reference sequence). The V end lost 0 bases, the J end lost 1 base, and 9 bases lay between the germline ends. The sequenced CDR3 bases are TGTGCCTGGAGTGTAGGACTCCGGAACACTGAA. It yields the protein CAWSVGLRNTE. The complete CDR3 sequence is CAWSVGLRNTEAFF.

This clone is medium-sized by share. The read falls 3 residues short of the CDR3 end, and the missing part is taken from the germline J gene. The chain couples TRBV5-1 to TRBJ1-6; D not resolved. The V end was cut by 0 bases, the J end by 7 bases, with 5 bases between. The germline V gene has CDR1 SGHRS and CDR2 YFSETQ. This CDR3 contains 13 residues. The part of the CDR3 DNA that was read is TGCGCCAGCAGCTTGGATCCGAATTCACCC. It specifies CASSLDPNSP. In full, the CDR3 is CASSLDPNSPLHF. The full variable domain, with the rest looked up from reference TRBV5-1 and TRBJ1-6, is KAGVTQTPRYLIKTRGQQVTLSCSPISGHRSVSWYQQTPGQGLQFLFEYFSETQRNKGNFPGRFSGRQFSNSRSEMNVSTLELGDSALYLCASSLDPNSPLHFGNGTRLTVT.

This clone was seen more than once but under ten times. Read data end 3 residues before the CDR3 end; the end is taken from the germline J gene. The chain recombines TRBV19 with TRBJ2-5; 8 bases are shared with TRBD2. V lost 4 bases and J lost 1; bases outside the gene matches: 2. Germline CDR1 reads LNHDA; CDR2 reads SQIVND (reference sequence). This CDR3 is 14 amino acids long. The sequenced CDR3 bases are TGTGCCAGTAGTACGGGACTAGTCCAAGAGACC. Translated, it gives CASSTGLVQET. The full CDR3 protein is CASSTGLVQETQYF.

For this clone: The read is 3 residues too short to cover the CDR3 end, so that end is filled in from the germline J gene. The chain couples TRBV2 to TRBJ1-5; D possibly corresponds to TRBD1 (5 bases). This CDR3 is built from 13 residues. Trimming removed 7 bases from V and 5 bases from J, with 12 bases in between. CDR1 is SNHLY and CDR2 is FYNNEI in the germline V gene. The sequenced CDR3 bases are TGTGCCAGCAACTACAGAGGGGATCAGCCC. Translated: CASNYRGDQP. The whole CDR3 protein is CASNYRGDQPQHF.

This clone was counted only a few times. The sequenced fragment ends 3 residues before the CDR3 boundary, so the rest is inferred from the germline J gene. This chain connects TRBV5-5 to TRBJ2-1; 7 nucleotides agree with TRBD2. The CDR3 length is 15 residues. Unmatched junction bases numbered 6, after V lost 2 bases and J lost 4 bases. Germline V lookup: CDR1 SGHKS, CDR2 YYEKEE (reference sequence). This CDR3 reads CASSFLGGDYNEQFF. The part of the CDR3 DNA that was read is TGTGCCAGCAGCTTCTTGGGGGGGGATTACAATGAG.

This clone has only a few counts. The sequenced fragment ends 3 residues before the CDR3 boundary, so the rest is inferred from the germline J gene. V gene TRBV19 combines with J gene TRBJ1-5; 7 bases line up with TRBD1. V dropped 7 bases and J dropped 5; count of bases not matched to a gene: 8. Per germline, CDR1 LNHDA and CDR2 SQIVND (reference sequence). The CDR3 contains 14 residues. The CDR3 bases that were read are TGTGCCAGTACCGACAGGGCCGATTATCAGCCC. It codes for CASTDRADYQP. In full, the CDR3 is CASTDRADYQPQHF.

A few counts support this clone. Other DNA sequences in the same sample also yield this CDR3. The DNA read from the CDR3 is TGCAGCGCGACGAGCGGTTACACAGATACG. Amino acids: CSATSGYTDT. The entire CDR3 is CSATSGYTDTQYF. The V and J genes are TRBV29-1 and TRBJ2-3; a possible D gene is TRBD2 (5 bases). The sequence runs out 3 residues before the end of the CDR3; the remainder is reconstructed from the germline J gene. Per germline, CDR1 SQVTM and CDR2 ANQGSEA. V dropped 7 bases and J dropped 2 bases, with 13 bases sitting between them. The CDR3 is 13 amino acids.

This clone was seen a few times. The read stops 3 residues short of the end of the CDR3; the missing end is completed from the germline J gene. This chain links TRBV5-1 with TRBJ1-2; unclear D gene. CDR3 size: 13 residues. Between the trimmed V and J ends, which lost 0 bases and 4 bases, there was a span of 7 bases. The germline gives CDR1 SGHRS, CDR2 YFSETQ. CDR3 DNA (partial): TGCGCCAGCAGCTTGGACTGGGCCTATGGC. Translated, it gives CASSLDWAYG. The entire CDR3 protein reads CASSLDWAYGYTF.

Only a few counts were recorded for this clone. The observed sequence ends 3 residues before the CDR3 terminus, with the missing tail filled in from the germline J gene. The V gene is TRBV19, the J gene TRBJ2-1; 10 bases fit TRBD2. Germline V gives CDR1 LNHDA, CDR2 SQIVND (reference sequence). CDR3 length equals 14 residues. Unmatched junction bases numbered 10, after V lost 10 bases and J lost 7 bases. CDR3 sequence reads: CATASGGARNEQFF. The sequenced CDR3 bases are TGTGCCACCGCGAGCGGGGGGGCCCGGAATGAG.

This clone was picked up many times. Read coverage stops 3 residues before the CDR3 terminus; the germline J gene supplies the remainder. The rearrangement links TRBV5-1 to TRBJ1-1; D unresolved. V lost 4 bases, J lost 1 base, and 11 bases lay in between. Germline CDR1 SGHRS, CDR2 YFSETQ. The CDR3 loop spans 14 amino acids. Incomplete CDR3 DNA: TGCGCCAGCAGCCCCCCGAGAGGGAACACTGAA. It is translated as CASSPPRGNTE. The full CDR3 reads CASSPPRGNTEAFF.

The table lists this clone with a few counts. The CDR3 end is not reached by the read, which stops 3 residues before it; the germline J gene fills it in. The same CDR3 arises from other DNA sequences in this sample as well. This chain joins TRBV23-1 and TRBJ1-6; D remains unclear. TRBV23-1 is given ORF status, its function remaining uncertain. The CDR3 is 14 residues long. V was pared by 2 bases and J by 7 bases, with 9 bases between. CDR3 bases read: TGCGCCAGCAGTCAAGCAGGTGAAAATTCACCC. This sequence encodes CASSQAGENSP. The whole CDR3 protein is CASSQAGENSPLHF.

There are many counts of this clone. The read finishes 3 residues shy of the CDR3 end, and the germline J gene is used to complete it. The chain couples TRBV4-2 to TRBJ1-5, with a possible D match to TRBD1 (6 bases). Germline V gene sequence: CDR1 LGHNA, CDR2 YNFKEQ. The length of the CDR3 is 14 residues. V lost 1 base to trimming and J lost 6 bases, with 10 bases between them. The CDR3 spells CASSQGQGIQPQHF. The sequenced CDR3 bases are TGTGCCAGCAGCCAAGGTCAGGGGATTCAGCCC.

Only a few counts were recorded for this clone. The sequenced CDR3 bases are TGTGCCAGTAGTACCCCAGGGGCGTCGGGAGGC. It codes for CASSTPGASGG. The full CDR3 reads CASSTPGASGGYTF. This chain uses TRBV19 with TRBJ1-2; TRBD1 is a possible D gene (6 bases). The sequenced fragment ends 3 residues before the CDR3 boundary, so the rest is inferred from the germline J gene. CDR3 length equals 14 residues. Looked up from germline, CDR1 is LNHDA and CDR2 is SQIVND (reference sequence).

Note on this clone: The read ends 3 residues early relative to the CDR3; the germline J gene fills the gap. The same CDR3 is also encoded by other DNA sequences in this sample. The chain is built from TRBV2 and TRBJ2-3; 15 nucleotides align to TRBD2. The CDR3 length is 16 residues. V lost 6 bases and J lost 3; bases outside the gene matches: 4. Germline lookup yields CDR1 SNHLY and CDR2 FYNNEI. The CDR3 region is CASSPGTSGGTDTQYF. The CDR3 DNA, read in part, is TGTGCCAGCAGCCCCGGGACTAGCGGGGGGACAGATACG.

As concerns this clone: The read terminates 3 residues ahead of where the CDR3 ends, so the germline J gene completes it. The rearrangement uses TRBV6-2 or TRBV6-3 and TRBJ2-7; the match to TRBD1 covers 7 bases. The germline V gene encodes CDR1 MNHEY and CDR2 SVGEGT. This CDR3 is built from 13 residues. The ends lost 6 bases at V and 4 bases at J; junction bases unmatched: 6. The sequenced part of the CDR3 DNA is TGTGCCAGCAGAGAGAGGGGGCAATACGAG. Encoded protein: CASRERGQYE. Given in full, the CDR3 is CASRERGQYEQYF.

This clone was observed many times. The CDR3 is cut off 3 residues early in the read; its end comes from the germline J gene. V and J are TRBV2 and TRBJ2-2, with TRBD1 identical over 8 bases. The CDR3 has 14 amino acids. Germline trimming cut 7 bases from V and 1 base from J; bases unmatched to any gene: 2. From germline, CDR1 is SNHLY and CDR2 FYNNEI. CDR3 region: CASKGQVNTGELFF. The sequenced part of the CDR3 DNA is TGTGCCAGCAAGGGACAGGTGAACACCGGGGAG.

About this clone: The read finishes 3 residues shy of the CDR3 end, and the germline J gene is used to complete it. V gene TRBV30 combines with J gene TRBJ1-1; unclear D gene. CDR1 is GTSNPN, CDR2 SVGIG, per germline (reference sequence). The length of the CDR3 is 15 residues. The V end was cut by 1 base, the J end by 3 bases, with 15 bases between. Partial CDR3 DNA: TGTGCCTGGAGTGGGGTTCGGGTCGTAGACACTGAA. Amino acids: CAWSGVRVVDTE. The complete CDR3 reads CAWSGVRVVDTEAFF. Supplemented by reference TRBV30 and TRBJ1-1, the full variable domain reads SQTIHQWPATLVQPVGSPLSLECTVEGTSNPNLYWYRQAAGRGLQLLFYSVGIGQISSEVPQNLSASRPQDRQFILSSKKLLLSDSGFYLCAWSGVRVVDTEAFFGQGTRLTVV.

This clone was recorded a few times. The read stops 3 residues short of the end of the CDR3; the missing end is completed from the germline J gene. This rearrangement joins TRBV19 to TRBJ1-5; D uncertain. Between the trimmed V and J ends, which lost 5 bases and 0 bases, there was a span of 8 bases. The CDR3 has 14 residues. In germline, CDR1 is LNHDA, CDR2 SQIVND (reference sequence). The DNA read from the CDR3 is TGTGCCAGTAGTTGGCAGATTAGCAATCAGCCC. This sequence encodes CASSWQISNQP. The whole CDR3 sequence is CASSWQISNQPQHF. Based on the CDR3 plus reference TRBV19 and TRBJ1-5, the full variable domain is DGGITQSPKYLFRKEGQNVTLSCEQNLNHDAMYWYRQDPGQGLRLIYYSQIVNDFQKGDIAEGYSVSREKKESFPLTVTSAQKNPTAFYLCASSWQISNQPQHFGDGTRLSIL.

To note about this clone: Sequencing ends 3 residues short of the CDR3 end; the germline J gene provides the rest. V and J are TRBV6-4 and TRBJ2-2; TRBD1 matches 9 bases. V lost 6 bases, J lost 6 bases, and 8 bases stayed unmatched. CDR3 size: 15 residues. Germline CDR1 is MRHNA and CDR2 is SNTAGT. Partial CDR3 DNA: TGTGCCAGCAGCCCCGGACAGGGGATCGCCGGGGAG. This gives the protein CASSPGQGIAGE. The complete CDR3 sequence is CASSPGQGIAGELFF.

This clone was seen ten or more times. The sequenced part of the CDR3 DNA is TGCAGTGCTAACAGTAACTATGGC. It is translated as CSANSNYG. The whole CDR3 protein reads CSANSNYGYTF. This sequence joins TRBV20-1 and TRBJ1-2; D unclear. The read ends 3 residues shy of where the CDR3 ends; the end is completed using the germline J gene. Trimming removed 4 bases from V and 1 base from J, with 4 bases in between. CDR3 length equals 11 residues. CDR1 is DFQATT, CDR2 SNEGSKA, per germline (reference sequence).